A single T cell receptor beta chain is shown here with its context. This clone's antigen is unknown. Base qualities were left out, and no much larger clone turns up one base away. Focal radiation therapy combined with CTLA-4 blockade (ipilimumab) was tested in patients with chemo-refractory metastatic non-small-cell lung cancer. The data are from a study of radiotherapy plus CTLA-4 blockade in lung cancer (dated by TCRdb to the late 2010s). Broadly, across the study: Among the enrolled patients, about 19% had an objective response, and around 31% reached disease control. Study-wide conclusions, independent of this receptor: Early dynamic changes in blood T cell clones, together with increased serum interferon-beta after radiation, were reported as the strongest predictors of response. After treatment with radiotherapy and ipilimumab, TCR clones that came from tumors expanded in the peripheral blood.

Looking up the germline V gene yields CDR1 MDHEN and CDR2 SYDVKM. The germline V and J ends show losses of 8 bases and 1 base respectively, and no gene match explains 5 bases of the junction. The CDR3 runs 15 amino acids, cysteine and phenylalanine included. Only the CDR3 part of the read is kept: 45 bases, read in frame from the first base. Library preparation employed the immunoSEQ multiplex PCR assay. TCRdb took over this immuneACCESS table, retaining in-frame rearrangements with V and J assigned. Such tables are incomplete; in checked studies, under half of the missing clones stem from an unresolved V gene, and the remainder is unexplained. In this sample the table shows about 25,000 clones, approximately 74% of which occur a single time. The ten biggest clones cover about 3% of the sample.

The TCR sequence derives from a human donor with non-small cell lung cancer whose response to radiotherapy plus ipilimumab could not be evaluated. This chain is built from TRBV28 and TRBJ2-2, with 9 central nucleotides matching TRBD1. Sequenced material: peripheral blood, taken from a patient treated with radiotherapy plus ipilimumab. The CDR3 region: CASRTGGRNTGELFF. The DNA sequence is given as TGTGCCAGCCGCACAGGGGGCCGGAACACCGGGGAGCTGTTTTTT.